The clone carrying this TCR beta chain has only one observation. The sample comes from a study of T cell responses to AZD1222 COVID-19 vaccine. The method was immunoSEQ multiplex PCR; TCRdb's version includes in-frame clones alone and lacks a portion of them. This table holds tens of thousands of clones, 75% to 85% found once. This clonotype originated in an adult in good health. The sample consisted of peripheral blood, taken on day 0 of AZD1222 vaccination.

DNA of the CDR3: TGTGCCAGCAGGCGTCTGGGGGGGCGAACTAGCACAGATACGCAGTATTTT. It translates to CASRRLGGRTSTDTQYF. The V call is TRBV7-9, the J call TRBJ2-3, with D maybe TRBD2 (7 bases). Germline V gene data show CDR1 as SEHNR and CDR2 as FQNEAQ (reference sequence). The CDR3 contains 17 residues. V lost 6 bases and J lost 0, with 19 bases in between.